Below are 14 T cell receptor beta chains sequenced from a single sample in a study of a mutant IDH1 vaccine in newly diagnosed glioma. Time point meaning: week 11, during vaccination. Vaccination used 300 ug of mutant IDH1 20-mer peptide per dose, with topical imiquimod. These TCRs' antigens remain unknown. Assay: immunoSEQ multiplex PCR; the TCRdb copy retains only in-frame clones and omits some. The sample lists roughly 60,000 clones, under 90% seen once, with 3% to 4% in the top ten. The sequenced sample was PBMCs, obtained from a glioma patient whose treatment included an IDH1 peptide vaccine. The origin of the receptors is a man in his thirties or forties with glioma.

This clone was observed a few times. This CDR3 is CASSQPDRGNQPQHF. CDR3 coding DNA: TGCGCCAGCAGCCAACCCGACAGGGGAAATCAGCCCCAGCATTTT. The rearrangement joins TRBV4-1 to TRBJ1-5; 8 bases match TRBD1. The CDR3 covers 15 residues. Germline CDR1 is MGHRA and CDR2 is YSYEKL. V shed 2 bases and J 4 bases; nucleotides not matched to a gene: 4.

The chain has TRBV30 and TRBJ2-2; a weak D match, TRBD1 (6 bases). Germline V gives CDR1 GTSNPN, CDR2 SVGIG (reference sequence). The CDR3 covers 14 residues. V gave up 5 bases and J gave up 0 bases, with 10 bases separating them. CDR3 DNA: TGTGCCTGGGACAGGACGGCGAACACCGGGGAGCTGTTTTTT. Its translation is CAWDRTANTGELFF.

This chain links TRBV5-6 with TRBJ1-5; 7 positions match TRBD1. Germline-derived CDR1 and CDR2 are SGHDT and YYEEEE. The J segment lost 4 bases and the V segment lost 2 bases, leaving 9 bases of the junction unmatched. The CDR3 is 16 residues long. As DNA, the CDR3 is TGTGCCAGCAGCTTATGGTGGACAGGAAATAATCAGCCCCAGCATTTT. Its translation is CASSLWWTGNNQPQHF.

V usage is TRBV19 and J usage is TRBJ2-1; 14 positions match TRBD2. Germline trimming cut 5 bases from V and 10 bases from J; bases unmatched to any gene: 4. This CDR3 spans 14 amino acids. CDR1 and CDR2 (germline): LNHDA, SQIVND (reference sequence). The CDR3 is CASSPGLAGVEQFF. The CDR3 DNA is TGTGCCAGTAGTCCGGGACTAGCGGGAGTAGAGCAGTTCTTC. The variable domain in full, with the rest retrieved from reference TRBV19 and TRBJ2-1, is DGGITQSPKYLFRKEGQNVTLSCEQNLNHDAMYWYRQDPGQGLRLIYYSQIVNDFQKGDIAEGYSVSREKKESFPLTVTSAQKNPTAFYLCASSPGLAGVEQFFGPGTRLTVL.

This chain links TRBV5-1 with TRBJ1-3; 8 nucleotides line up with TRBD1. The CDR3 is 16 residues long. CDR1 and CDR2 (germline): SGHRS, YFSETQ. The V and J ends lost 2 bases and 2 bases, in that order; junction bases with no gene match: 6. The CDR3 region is CASSLVNRGTGNTIYF. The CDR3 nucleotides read TGCGCCAGCAGCTTAGTTAACAGGGGGACTGGAAACACCATATATTTT.

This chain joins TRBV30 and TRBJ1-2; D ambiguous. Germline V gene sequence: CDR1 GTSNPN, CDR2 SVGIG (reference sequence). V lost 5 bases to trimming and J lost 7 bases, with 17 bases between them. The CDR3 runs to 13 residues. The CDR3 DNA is TGTGCCTGGGGATCGACGGTAGTACGTGGCTACACCTTC. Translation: CAWGSTVVRGYTF.

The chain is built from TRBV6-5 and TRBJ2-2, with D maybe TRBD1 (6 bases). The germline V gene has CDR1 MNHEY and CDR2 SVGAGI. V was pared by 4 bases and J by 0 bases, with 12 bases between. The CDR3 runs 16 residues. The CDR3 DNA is TGTGCCAGCAGTTCATCCGACAGGACGAACACCGGGGAGCTGTTTTTT. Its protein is CASSSSDRTNTGELFF.

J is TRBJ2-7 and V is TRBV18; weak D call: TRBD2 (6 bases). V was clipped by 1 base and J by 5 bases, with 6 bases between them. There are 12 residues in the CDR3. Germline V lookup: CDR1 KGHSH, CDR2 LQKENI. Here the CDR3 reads CASSPRGDEQYF. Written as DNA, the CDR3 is TGTGCCAGCTCACCACGGGGGGACGAGCAGTACTTC.

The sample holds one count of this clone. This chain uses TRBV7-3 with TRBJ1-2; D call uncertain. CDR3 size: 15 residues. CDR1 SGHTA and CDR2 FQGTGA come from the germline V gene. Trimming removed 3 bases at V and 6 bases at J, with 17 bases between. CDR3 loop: CASSFNPPGAHGYTF. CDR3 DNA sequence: TGTGCCAGCAGCTTTAACCCCCCCGGAGCGCATGGCTACACCTTC.

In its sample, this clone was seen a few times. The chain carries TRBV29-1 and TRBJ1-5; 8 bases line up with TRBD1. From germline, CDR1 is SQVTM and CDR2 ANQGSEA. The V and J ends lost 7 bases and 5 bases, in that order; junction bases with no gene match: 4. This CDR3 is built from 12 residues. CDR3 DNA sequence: TGCAGCGCCTCAGGGGGCGATCAGCCCCAGCATTTT. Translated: CSASGGDQPQHF. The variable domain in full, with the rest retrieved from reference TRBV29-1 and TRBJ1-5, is SAVISQKPSRDICQRGTSLTIQCQVDSQVTMMFWYRQQPGQSLTLIATANQGSEATYESGFVIDKFPISRPNLTFSTLTVSNMSPEDSSIYLCSASGGDQPQHFGDGTRLSIL.

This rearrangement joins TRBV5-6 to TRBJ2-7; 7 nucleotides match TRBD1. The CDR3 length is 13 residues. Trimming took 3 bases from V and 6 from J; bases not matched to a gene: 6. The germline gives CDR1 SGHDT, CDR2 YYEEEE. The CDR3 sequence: CASSSTGNGEQYF. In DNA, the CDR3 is TGTGCCAGCAGCTCGACAGGGAATGGCGAGCAGTACTTC.

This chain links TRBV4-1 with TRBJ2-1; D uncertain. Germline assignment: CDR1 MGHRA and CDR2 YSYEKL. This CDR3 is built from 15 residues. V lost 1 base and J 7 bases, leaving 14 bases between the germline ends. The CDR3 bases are TGCGCCAGCAGCCAAGTGATAGCAGAAGCAAATGAGCAGTTCTTC. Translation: CASSQVIAEANEQFF.

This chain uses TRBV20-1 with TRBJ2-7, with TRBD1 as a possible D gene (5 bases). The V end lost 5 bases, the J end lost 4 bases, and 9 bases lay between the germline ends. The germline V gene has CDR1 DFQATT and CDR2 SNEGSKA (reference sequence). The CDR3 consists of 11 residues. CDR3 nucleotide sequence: TGCAGTGCTCTCGACAGATACGAGCAGTACTTC. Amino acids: CSALDRYEQYF.

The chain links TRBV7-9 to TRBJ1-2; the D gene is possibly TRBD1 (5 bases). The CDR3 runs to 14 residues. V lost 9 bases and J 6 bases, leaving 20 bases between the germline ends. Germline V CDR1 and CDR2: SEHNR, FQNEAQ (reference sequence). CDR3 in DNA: TGTGCCAGTCTCCATGTTTGGGGCGAGGATGGCTACACCTTC. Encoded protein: CASLHVWGEDGYTF.